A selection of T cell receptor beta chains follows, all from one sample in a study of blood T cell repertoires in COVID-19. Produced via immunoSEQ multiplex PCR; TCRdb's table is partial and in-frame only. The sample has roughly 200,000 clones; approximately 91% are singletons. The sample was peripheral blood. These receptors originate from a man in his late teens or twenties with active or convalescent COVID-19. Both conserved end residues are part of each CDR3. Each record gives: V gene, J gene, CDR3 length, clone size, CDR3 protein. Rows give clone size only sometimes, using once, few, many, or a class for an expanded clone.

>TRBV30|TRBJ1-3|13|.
CAWRGSSGNTIYF
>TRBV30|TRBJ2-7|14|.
CAWSEAGGGYEQYF
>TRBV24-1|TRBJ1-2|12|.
CATSSGRYGYTF
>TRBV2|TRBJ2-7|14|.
CASSVPSGRYEQYF
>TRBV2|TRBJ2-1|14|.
CASTRDRANNEQFF
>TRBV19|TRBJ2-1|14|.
CASSIIAGDNEQFF
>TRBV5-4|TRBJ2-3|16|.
CASTYGTSANTDTQYF
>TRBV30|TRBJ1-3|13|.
CACLWASGNTIYF
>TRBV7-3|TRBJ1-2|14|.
CASSPTGADEGYTF
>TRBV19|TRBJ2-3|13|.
CASSTTGTDTQYF
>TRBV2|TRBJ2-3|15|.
CASKELAGITDTQYF
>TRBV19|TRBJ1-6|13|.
CASKQGINSPLHF
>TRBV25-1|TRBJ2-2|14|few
CASSGSGSVGELFF
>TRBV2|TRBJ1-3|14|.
CASRRGGSGNTIYF
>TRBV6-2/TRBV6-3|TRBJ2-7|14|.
CASSPGTSSYEQYF
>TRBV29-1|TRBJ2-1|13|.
CSVSSGTEREQFF
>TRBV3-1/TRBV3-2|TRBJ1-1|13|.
CASSQPEGFEAFF
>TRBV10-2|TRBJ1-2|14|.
CASSDTGVDYGYTF
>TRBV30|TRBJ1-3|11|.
CAWIAGNTIYF
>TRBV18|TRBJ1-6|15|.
CASSQGQGYNSPLHF
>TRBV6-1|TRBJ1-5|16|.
CASSGKTVNSNQPQHF
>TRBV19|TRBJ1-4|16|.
CASSTIQQKTNEKLFF
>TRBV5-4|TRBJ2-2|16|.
CASSIPGLGNTGELFF
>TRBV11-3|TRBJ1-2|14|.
CASSLEWWSYGYTF
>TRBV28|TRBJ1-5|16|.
CASSSGRRKGNQPQHF
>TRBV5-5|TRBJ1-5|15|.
CASSFSSEKNQPQHF
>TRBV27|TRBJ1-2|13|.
CASRSGTSYGYTF
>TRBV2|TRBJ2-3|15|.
CASSLRDRHEDTQYF
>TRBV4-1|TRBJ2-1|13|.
CASSPAGQGEQFF
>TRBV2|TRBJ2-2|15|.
CASNTGGVDTGELFF
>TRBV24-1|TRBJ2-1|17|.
CATSDPSQGAPYNEQFF
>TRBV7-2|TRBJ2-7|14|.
CASSFRLPTYEQYF
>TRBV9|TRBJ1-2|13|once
CASSVNRGYGYTF
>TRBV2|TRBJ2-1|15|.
CASSESGQADNEQFF
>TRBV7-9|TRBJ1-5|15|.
CASSLGLGDNQPQHF
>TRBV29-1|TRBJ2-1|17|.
CSAPLAGGLYFFNEQFF
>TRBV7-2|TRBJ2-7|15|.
CASSFTGGPEYEQYF
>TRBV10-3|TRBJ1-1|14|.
CASLGGTEGTEAFF
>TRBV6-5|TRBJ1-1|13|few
CASRQGQNTEAFF
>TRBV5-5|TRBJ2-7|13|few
CASSLVDAYEQYF
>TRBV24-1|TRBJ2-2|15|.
CATSDLRGDRGELFF
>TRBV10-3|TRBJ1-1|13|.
CAIRTGDETEAFF
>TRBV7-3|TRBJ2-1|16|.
CASSLIAGGSYNEQFF
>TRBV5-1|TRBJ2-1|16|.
CASSPGGPLSYNEQFF
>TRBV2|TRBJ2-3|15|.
CASRDGLAHTDTQYF
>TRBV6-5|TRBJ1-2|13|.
CASSPGVDYGYTF
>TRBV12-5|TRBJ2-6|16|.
CASALAGFSGANVLTF
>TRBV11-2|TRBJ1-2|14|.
CASSLPGRSYGYTF
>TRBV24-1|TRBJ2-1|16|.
CATSDEVTSQSYEQFF
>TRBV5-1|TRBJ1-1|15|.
CASSRGTAGGTEAFF
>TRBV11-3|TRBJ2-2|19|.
CASSQTGGFMGPNTGELFF
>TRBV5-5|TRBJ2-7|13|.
CASSLMTTYEQYF
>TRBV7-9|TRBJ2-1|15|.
CASSPLAGGYNEQFF